This is a list of T cell receptor beta chains from one sample in a study of T cell responses to AZD1222 COVID-19 vaccine. Repertoires were generated with immunoSEQ multiplex PCR, while TCRdb's copy carries only in-frame clones and drops some. This sample has 200,000 to 250,000 clones, with about 93% found just once. The sequencing here drew on peripheral blood, taken on day 0 of MenACWY control vaccination. These TCRs come from an adult in good health. The CDR3 runs from the conserved cysteine through the conserved F or W. Each record gives: CDR3 protein, CDR3 DNA, J gene, V gene, D gene, clone size. A D gene is named only where the DNA matches it firmly. The listing skips clone size in some rows; elsewhere it reads once, few, many or a size class.

CDR3aa: CASSLAGQVETQYF
CDR3nt: TGTGCCAGCAGCTTAGCAGGACAAGTAGAGACCCAGTACTTC
j_gene: TRBJ2-5
v_gene: TRBV7-9
d_gene: .
abundance: .

CDR3aa: CASTYGLAGTGELFF
CDR3nt: TGTGCCAGCACCTACGGACTAGCGGGGACCGGGGAGCTGTTTTTT
j_gene: TRBJ2-2
v_gene: TRBV6-1
d_gene: TRBD2
abundance: once

CDR3aa: CASSLDSNEKLFF
CDR3nt: TGCGCCAGCAGCTTGGACTCTAATGAAAAACTGTTTTTT
j_gene: TRBJ1-4
v_gene: TRBV5-1
d_gene: .
abundance: .

CDR3aa: CASSFYSNQPQHF
CDR3nt: TGTGCCAGCAGTTTTTATAGCAATCAGCCCCAGCATTTT
j_gene: TRBJ1-5
v_gene: TRBV12-3/TRBV12-4
d_gene: .
abundance: once

CDR3aa: CASSDRDISSYEQYF
CDR3nt: TGTGCCAGCAGTGACCGGGACATCAGCTCCTACGAGCAGTACTTC
j_gene: TRBJ2-7
v_gene: TRBV2
d_gene: .
abundance: .

CDR3aa: CAISVGTGMGQPQHF
CDR3nt: TGTGCCATCAGTGTGGGGACAGGGATGGGTCAGCCCCAGCATTTT
j_gene: TRBJ1-5
v_gene: TRBV10-3
d_gene: TRBD1
abundance: .

CDR3aa: CAWSVLSGDEAFF
CDR3nt: TGTGCCTGGAGTGTACTTTCGGGGGATGAAGCTTTCTTT
j_gene: TRBJ1-1
v_gene: TRBV30
d_gene: .
abundance: .

CDR3aa: CASSQSTVGYTF
CDR3nt: TGTGCCAGCAGCCAAAGCACGGTGGGCTACACCTTC
j_gene: TRBJ1-2
v_gene: TRBV3-1/TRBV3-2
d_gene: .
abundance: .

CDR3aa: CASSEGTLGSPLHF
CDR3nt: TGTGCCAGCAGCGAGGGGACGCTGGGATCACCCCTCCACTTT
j_gene: TRBJ1-6
v_gene: TRBV7-3
d_gene: .
abundance: .

CDR3aa: CASSWGPAGRPYNEQFF
CDR3nt: TGTGCCAGCAGTTGGGGGCCGGCGGGCCGCCCCTACAATGAGCAGTTCTTC
j_gene: TRBJ2-1
v_gene: TRBV28
d_gene: .
abundance: .

CDR3aa: CASSSQTSNYGYTF
CDR3nt: TGTGCCAGTAGTAGTCAGACGTCTAACTATGGCTACACCTTC
j_gene: TRBJ1-2
v_gene: TRBV19
d_gene: .
abundance: .

CDR3aa: CAWSEAGDQPQHF
CDR3nt: TGTGCCTGGAGTGAGGCAGGGGATCAGCCCCAGCATTTT
j_gene: TRBJ1-5
v_gene: TRBV30
d_gene: .
abundance: .

CDR3aa: CASSFPQGPYGYTF
CDR3nt: TGTGCCAGCAGCTTCCCGCAGGGACCCTATGGCTACACCTTC
j_gene: TRBJ1-2
v_gene: TRBV5-4
d_gene: .
abundance: .

CDR3aa: CASSLYRVTTNEKLFF
CDR3nt: TGTGCCAGCAGTCTCTACCGGGTGACTACTAATGAAAAACTGTTTTTT
j_gene: TRBJ1-4
v_gene: TRBV28
d_gene: .
abundance: .

CDR3aa: CASSQEHRDVETQYF
CDR3nt: TGCGCCAGCAGCCAAGAGCATCGGGACGTAGAGACCCAGTACTTC
j_gene: TRBJ2-5
v_gene: TRBV4-1
d_gene: .
abundance: .

CDR3aa: CASSVGSENTEAFF
CDR3nt: TGTGCCAGCAGCGTAGGGTCCGAGAACACTGAAGCTTTCTTT
j_gene: TRBJ1-1
v_gene: TRBV9
d_gene: .
abundance: .

CDR3aa: CASSLDRGKGTEAFF
CDR3nt: TGTGCCAGCAGCTTGGATAGGGGCAAGGGCACTGAAGCTTTCTTT
j_gene: TRBJ1-1
v_gene: TRBV5-5
d_gene: .
abundance: .

CDR3aa: CALGKGAGNSPLHF
CDR3nt: TGTGCCTTAGGAAAAGGGGCGGGAAATTCACCCCTCCACTTT
j_gene: TRBJ1-6
v_gene: TRBV30
d_gene: .
abundance: .

CDR3aa: CASSPPRGSGTEAFF
CDR3nt: TGTGCCAGCTCACCCCCTCGGGGTTCGGGGACTGAAGCTTTCTTT
j_gene: TRBJ1-1
v_gene: TRBV18
d_gene: .
abundance: .

CDR3aa: CASSLDGSFQMPQHF
CDR3nt: TGCGCCAGCAGCTTGGACGGGTCCTTCCAGATGCCCCAGCATTTT
j_gene: TRBJ1-5
v_gene: TRBV5-1
d_gene: .
abundance: .

CDR3aa: CASSLNAGTANYGYTF
CDR3nt: TGTGCCAGCTCCCTAAATGCCGGGACAGCTAACTATGGCTACACCTTC
j_gene: TRBJ1-2
v_gene: TRBV18
d_gene: TRBD1
abundance: once

CDR3aa: CASSIVGGGSGQPQHF
CDR3nt: TGTGCCAGTAGTATCGTGGGAGGAGGGTCTGGTCAGCCCCAGCATTTT
j_gene: TRBJ1-5
v_gene: TRBV19
d_gene: .
abundance: .

CDR3aa: CASSEGSANEKLFF
CDR3nt: TGTGCCAGCAGTGAAGGATCCGCTAATGAAAAACTGTTTTTT
j_gene: TRBJ1-4
v_gene: TRBV6-1
d_gene: .
abundance: .

CDR3aa: CASSLQNYGYTF
CDR3nt: TGTGCCAGTAGTCTGCAGAACTATGGCTACACCTTC
j_gene: TRBJ1-2
v_gene: TRBV19
d_gene: .
abundance: .

CDR3aa: CASSFAGGRTEAFF
CDR3nt: TGTGCCAGCAGCTTTGCAGGGGGCCGCACTGAAGCTTTCTTT
j_gene: TRBJ1-1
v_gene: TRBV11-3
d_gene: TRBD1
abundance: once

CDR3aa: CASSSGDRNTEAFF
CDR3nt: TGTGCCAGCAGCTCCGGGGACAGGAACACTGAAGCTTTCTTT
j_gene: TRBJ1-1
v_gene: TRBV7-9
d_gene: TRBD1
abundance: once

CDR3aa: CASSARGGQGDTQYF
CDR3nt: TGTGCCAGTAGTGCCCGGGGGGGTCAAGGAGATACGCAGTATTTT
j_gene: TRBJ2-3
v_gene: TRBV19
d_gene: TRBD2
abundance: .

CDR3aa: CASGPRETQYF
CDR3nt: TGTGCCAGCGGACCGCGGGAGACCCAGTACTTC
j_gene: TRBJ2-5
v_gene: TRBV6-5
d_gene: .
abundance: .

CDR3aa: CSVIDSSNQPQHF
CDR3nt: TGCAGCGTTATAGACAGTAGCAATCAGCCCCAGCATTTT
j_gene: TRBJ1-5
v_gene: TRBV29-1
d_gene: .
abundance: .

CDR3aa: CASSRQGGTTNEKLFF
CDR3nt: TGTGCCAGCAGTCGACAGGGAGGAACAACTAATGAAAAACTGTTTTTT
j_gene: TRBJ1-4
v_gene: TRBV6-4
d_gene: TRBD1
abundance: .

CDR3aa: CAWNTGTLYGYTF
CDR3nt: TGTGCCTGGAACACAGGCACCTTATATGGCTACACCTTC
j_gene: TRBJ1-2
v_gene: TRBV30
d_gene: .
abundance: once

CDR3aa: CASSLAFRGANEQFF
CDR3nt: TGTGCCAGCAGCTTAGCGTTCCGGGGGGCCAATGAGCAGTTCTTC
j_gene: TRBJ2-1
v_gene: TRBV7-2
d_gene: .
abundance: .

CDR3aa: CASMVEMNTEAFF
CDR3nt: TGTGCCAGCATGGTGGAAATGAACACTGAAGCTTTCTTT
j_gene: TRBJ1-1
v_gene: TRBV6-5
d_gene: .
abundance: .

CDR3aa: CASSSTRDRHSTEAFF
CDR3nt: TGTGCCAGCAGCTCAACGCGTGACAGGCATAGCACTGAAGCTTTCTTT
j_gene: TRBJ1-1
v_gene: TRBV7-2
d_gene: .
abundance: few

CDR3aa: CASSVGIGNQPQHF
CDR3nt: TGTGCCAGCTCAGTAGGGATAGGCAATCAGCCCCAGCATTTT
j_gene: TRBJ1-5
v_gene: TRBV18
d_gene: .
abundance: .

CDR3aa: CASNRGGENEQFF
CDR3nt: TGTGCCAGCAACCGGGGGGGCGAGAATGAGCAGTTCTTC
j_gene: TRBJ2-1
v_gene: TRBV9
d_gene: TRBD2
abundance: few

CDR3aa: CASSSGFHGASYSNQPQHF
CDR3nt: TGTGCCAGCAGTTCCGGATTCCACGGGGCCTCATATAGCAATCAGCCCCAGCATTTT
j_gene: TRBJ1-5
v_gene: TRBV28
d_gene: .
abundance: few

CDR3aa: CATSKGESYGYTF
CDR3nt: TGTGCCACCAGTAAGGGGGAAAGCTATGGCTACACCTTC
j_gene: TRBJ1-2
v_gene: TRBV24-1
d_gene: .
abundance: .

CDR3aa: CASSPTPGRAGRYGYTF
CDR3nt: TGTGCCAGCAGCCCCACCCCGGGGAGGGCGGGCCGCTATGGCTACACCTTC
j_gene: TRBJ1-2
v_gene: TRBV9
d_gene: .
abundance: .

CDR3aa: CASSIPGSQFF
CDR3nt: TGTGCCAGCAGTATACCGGGAAGCCAGTTCTTC
j_gene: TRBJ2-1
v_gene: TRBV28
d_gene: .
abundance: .

CDR3aa: CASSQDRTVMNTEAFF
CDR3nt: TGCGCCAGCAGCCAGGATCGGACAGTCATGAACACTGAAGCTTTCTTT
j_gene: TRBJ1-1
v_gene: TRBV4-1
d_gene: .
abundance: .

CDR3aa: CASSPPSSGGAKTQYF
CDR3nt: TGTGCCAGCTCACCACCGTCCAGCGGGGGGGCAAAGACCCAGTACTTC
j_gene: TRBJ2-5
v_gene: TRBV18
d_gene: TRBD2
abundance: .

CDR3aa: CAWSVTNRGNEQFF
CDR3nt: TGTGCCTGGAGTGTGACCAACAGGGGAAATGAGCAGTTCTTC
j_gene: TRBJ2-1
v_gene: TRBV30
d_gene: TRBD1
abundance: .

CDR3aa: CASSQGTGVNSPLHF
CDR3nt: TGTGCCAGCAGCCAGGGGACGGGGGTAAATTCACCCCTCCACTTT
j_gene: TRBJ1-6
v_gene: TRBV3-1/TRBV3-2
d_gene: .
abundance: .

CDR3aa: CASSQLLGPTGELFF
CDR3nt: TGTGCTAGCAGCCAACTACTTGGGCCCACCGGGGAGCTGTTTTTT
j_gene: TRBJ2-2
v_gene: TRBV7-7
d_gene: .
abundance: .

CDR3aa: CASQRTGARVSRSDQPQHF
CDR3nt: TGTGCCAGTCAGAGAACAGGGGCCCGAGTTTCTCGAAGCGATCAGCCCCAGCATTTT
j_gene: TRBJ1-5
v_gene: TRBV27
d_gene: TRBD1
abundance: .